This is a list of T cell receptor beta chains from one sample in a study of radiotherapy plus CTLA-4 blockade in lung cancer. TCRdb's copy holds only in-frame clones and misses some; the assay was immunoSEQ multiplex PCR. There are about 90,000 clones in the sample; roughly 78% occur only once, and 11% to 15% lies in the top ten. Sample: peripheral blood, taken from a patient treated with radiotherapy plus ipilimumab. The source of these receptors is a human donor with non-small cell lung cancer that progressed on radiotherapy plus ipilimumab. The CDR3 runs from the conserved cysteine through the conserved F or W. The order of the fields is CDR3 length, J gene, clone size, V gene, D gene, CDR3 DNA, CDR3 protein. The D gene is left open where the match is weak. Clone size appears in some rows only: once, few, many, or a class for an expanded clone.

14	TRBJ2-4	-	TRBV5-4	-	TGTGCCAGCAGCTTGGGACAGAAAGGGGGCATTCAGTACTTC	CASSLGQKGGIQYF
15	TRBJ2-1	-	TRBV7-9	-	TGTGCCAGCAGCCCCGTCGGGACAAAGAGGGATGAGCAGTTCTTC	CASSPVGTKRDEQFF
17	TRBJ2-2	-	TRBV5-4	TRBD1	TGTGCCAGCAGCACCTCCTCGGCAGGGGGTCAGACCGGGGAGCTGTTTTTT	CASSTSSAGGQTGELFF
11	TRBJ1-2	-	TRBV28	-	TGTGCCAGCAACCTGGGGTATGGCTACACCTTC	CASNLGYGYTF
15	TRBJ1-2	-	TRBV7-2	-	TGTGCCAGCAGCTTAGGTCCAGGTCGTAACTATGGCTACACCTTC	CASSLGPGRNYGYTF
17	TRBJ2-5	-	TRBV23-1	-	TGCGCCAGCAGTCACCGTAGCCGGGACACGGGCTCAGAGACCCAGTACTTC	CASSHRSRDTGSETQYF
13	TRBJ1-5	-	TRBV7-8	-	TGTGCCAGCAGCTCATCAGGGAATCAGCCCCAGCATTTT	CASSSSGNQPQHF
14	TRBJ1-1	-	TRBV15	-	TGTGCCACCAGCAGAGATACGTTGAACACTGAAGCTTTCTTT	CATSRDTLNTEAFF
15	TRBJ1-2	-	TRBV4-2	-	TGTGCCAGCAGCCAGGAAAGATCGACAGGCTATGGCTACACCTTC	CASSQERSTGYGYTF
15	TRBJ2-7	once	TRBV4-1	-	TGCGCCAGCAGCCAAGATCCGTGGGCGGAGTACGAGCAGTACTTC	CASSQDPWAEYEQYF
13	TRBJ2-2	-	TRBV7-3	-	TGTGCCAGCAGCTTAATAGGCACCGGGGAGCTGTTTTTT	CASSLIGTGELFF
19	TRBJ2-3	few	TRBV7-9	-	TGTGCCAGCAGCCCCCCGTGGGTGGTCCCCGGGGTGAGTACAGATACGCAGTATTTT	CASSPPWVVPGVSTDTQYF
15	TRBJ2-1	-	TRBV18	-	TGTGCCAGCTCACCAAGAGGGGAATCCTACAATGAGCAGTTCTTC	CASSPRGESYNEQFF
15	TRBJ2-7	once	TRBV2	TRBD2	TGTGCCAGCAGTGGTCGCGGGGGGATGACCTACGAGCAGTACTTC	CASSGRGGMTYEQYF
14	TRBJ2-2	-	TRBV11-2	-	TGTGCCAGCAGCCCCTGGGCGGCCACCGGGGAGCTGTTTTTT	CASSPWAATGELFF
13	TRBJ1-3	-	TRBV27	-	TGTGCCAGCAGTTTGGGACGAGGTAACACCATATATTTT	CASSLGRGNTIYF
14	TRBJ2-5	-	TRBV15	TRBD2	TGTGCCACCAGCAGAGATGCTGGGAGGGTGACCCAGTACTTC	CATSRDAGRVTQYF
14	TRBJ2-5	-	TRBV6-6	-	TGTGCCAGCAGCCACGGGACTGTTCAAGAGACCCAGTACTTC	CASSHGTVQETQYF
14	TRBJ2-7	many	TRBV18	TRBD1	TGTGCCAGCTCACGGACAGGGGTCAACTACGAGCAGTACTTC	CASSRTGVNYEQYF
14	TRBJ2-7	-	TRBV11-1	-	TGTGCCAGCAGCTTTACGGGACTCTCCTACGAGCAGTACTTC	CASSFTGLSYEQYF
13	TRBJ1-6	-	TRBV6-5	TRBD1	TGTGCCAGCGAGGGGACAGGGACCTCACCCCTCCACTTT	CASEGTGTSPLHF
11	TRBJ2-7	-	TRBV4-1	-	TGCGCCAGCAGCCCCCCCTACGAGCAGTACTTC	CASSPPYEQYF
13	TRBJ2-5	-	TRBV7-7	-	TGTGCTAGCAGCTTGGGGGAGCGGGAGACCCAGTACTTC	CASSLGERETQYF
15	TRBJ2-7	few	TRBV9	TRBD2	TGTGCCAGCAGCGTAGCGGGAGGGAGCTCCTACGAGCAGTACTTC	CASSVAGGSSYEQYF
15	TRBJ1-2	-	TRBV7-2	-	TGTGCCAGCAGCTTAGGGCCCAACATGTTCGATGGCTACACCTTC	CASSLGPNMFDGYTF
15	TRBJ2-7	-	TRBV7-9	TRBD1	TGTGCCAGCAGCTTATTAGGGGACAGGGGTGTCGAGCAGTACTTC	CASSLLGDRGVEQYF
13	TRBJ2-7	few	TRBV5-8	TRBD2	TGTGCCAGCAGCCCAGCGGGGGGTAACGAGCAGTACTTC	CASSPAGGNEQYF
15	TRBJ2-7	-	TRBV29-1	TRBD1	TGCAGCGTTGGGCCCCGGGACAGGGGCCCCTCCGAGCAGTACTTC	CSVGPRDRGPSEQYF
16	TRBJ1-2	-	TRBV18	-	TGTGCCAGCTCACCGCGAGCGGGGGAGGCTAACTATGGCTACACCTTC	CASSPRAGEANYGYTF
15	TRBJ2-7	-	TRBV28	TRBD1	TGTGCCAGCAGTTTATTCCGGGACAGCTCCTACGAGCAGTACTTC	CASSLFRDSSYEQYF
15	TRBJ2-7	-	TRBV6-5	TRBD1	TGTGCCAGCAGTTACTATGGAAGGGGGCTACACGAGCAGTACTTC	CASSYYGRGLHEQYF
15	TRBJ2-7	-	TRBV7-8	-	TGTGCCAGCAGCTTAGCGGGCAGTTCCTCCTACGAGCAGTACTTC	CASSLAGSSSYEQYF
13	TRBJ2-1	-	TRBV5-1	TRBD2	TGCGCCAGCAGCCTAACTAGCGAGCCTGAGCAGTTCTTC	CASSLTSEPEQFF
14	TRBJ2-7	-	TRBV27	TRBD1	TGTGCCAGCAGTCACAGGGGGCCGGGGAACGAGCAGTACTTC	CASSHRGPGNEQYF
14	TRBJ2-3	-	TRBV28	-	TGTGCCAGCAAGGTGGCGGGGGACAGGGATACGCAGTATTTT	CASKVAGDRDTQYF
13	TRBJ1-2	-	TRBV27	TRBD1	TGTGCCAGCAGACTAACCGGGACAGGGCCCCTCACCTTC	CASRLTGTGPLTF
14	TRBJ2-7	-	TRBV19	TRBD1	TGTGCCAGTAGAAGGGACAGGGGGCCCTACGAGCAGTACTTC	CASRRDRGPYEQYF
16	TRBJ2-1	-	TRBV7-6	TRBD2	TGTGCCAGCAGCTTAGGATGGGCGGGAGGGCCCAGTGAGCAGTTCTTC	CASSLGWAGGPSEQFF
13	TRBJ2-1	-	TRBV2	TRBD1	TGTGCCAGCAAACCGGGACAGGAAAATGAGCAGTTCTTC	CASKPGQENEQFF
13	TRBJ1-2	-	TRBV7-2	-	TGTGCCAGCAGCCCCTTTCGCACCTACGGCTACACCTTC	CASSPFRTYGYTF
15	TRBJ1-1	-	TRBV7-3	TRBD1	TGTGCCAGCAGCTTAGGTGCAGGGGGCATCACTGAAGCTTTCTTT	CASSLGAGGITEAFF
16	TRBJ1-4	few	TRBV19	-	TGTGCCAGTAGTACGAGGGCAGCGGGGAATAATGAAAAACTGTTTTTT	CASSTRAAGNNEKLFF
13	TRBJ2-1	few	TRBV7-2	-	TGTGCCAGCAGCTTACTAATAGCCACTGAGCAGTTCTTC	CASSLLIATEQFF
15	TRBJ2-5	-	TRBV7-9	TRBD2	TGTGCCAGCAATGGACTAGCGGGGGGGCGAGAGACCCAGTACTTC	CASNGLAGGRETQYF
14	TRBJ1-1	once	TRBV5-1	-	TGCGCCAGCAGCTTGGGCAGCGGGAACACTGAAGCTTTCTTT	CASSLGSGNTEAFF
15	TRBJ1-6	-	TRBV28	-	TGTGCCAGCAGACCGCTACCCCCAGGACACCACACCCTCCACTTT	CASRPLPPGHHTLHF
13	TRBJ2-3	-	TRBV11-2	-	TGTGCCAGCACCCCTCGGATGGCAGATACGCAGTATTTT	CASTPRMADTQYF
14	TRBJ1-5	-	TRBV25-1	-	TGTGCCAGCAGTGAACCCGGGGCCTATCAGCCCCAGCATTTT	CASSEPGAYQPQHF
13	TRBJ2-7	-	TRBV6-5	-	TGTGCCAGCAGCTCTGGGACGTTCTACGAGCAGTACTTC	CASSSGTFYEQYF
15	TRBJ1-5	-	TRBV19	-	TGTGCCAGTAGTATGACTGGGGGAAGCAATCAGCCCCAGCATTTT	CASSMTGGSNQPQHF
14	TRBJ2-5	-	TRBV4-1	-	TGCGCCAGCAGCCAAGATCCCCATCAAGAGACCCAGTACTTC	CASSQDPHQETQYF